This T cell receptor beta chain came from a study of Ad26.COV2.S vaccination and SARS-CoV-2 variants. On the study more broadly: Ad26.COV2.S, an intramuscular injection, was given once or twice 56 days apart.

The length of the CDR3 is 13 residues. With 4 bases removed from V and 10 bases from J, the gap between germline ends came to 11 bases. Germline CDR1 reads SGHTA; CDR2 reads FQGTGA. The treatment denotes: roughly 18 received Ad26.COV2.S at low or high dose, single or two shots; about 5 received placebo; per-sample allocation not given. Samples came from day 63 after the first vaccine or placebo injection. The donor was a Boston adult aged 18-55 years. Clones were read by immunoSEQ multiplex PCR, and TCRdb kept only the in-frame ones, dropping some. The sample holds hundreds of thousands of clones, about 93% seen once. Worth noting for this clone: Its antigen is undetermined.

Study-wide points: Substantial breadth was reportedly displayed by spike-specific CD8+ and CD4+ T cell responses after vaccination. Spike-specific TCR breadth was greater in vaccine than placebo recipients.

V is TRBV7-3 and J is TRBJ1-6; D gene unclear. The sequencing used peripheral blood, collected in a trial of Ad26.COV2.S vaccine versus placebo. This TCR was recovered from a person aged 18-65 years who received the Ad26.COV2.S COVID-19 vaccine or a placebo. CDR3 loop: CASSSTGPSPLHF. The DNA of the CDR3 is TGTGCCAGCAGCTCAACGGGCCCATCACCCCTCCACTTT.